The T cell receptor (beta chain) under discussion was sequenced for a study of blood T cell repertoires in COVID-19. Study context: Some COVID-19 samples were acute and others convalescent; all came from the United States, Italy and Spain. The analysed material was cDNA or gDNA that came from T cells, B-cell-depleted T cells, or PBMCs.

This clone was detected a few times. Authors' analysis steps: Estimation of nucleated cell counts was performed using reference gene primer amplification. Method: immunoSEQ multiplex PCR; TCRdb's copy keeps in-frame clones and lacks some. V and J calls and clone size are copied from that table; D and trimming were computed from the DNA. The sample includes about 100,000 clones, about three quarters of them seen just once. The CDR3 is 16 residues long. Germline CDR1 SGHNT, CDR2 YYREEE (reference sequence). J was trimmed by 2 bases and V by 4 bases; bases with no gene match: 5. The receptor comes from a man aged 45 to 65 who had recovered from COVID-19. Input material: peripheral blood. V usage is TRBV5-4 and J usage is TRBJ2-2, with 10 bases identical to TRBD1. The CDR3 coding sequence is TGTGCCAGCAGCCCCGGGACAGGGGTCAACACCGGGGAGCTGTTTTTT. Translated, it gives CASSPGTGVNTGELFF.